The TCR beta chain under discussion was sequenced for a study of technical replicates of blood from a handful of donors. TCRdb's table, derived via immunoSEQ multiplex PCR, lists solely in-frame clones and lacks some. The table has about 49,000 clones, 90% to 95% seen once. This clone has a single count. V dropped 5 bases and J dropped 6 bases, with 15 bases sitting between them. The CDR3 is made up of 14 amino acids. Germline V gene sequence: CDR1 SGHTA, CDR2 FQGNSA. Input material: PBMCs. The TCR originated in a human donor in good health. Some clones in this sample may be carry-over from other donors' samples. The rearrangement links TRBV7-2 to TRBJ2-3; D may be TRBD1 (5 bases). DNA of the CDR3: TGTGCCAGCAGCGTCGATCAGGGTCTTGATACGCAGTATTTT. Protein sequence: CASSVDQGLDTQYF. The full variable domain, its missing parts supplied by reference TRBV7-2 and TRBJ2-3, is GAGVSQSPSNKVTEKGKDVELRCDPISGHTALYWYRQSLGQGLEFLIYFQGNSAPDKSGLPSDRFSAERTGGSVSTLTIQRTQQEDSAVYLCASSVDQGLDTQYFGPGTRLTVL.